These 26 T cell receptor beta chains were all obtained from the same sample, sequenced in a study of blood T cell repertoires in COVID-19. Repertoires were generated with immunoSEQ multiplex PCR, while TCRdb's copy carries only in-frame clones and drops some. The sample holds about 50,000 clones, roughly nine tenths seen once. Sample: peripheral blood. These receptors originate from a human donor in a cohort sampled during active COVID-19.

Worth noting for this clone: At one end the junction does not follow the germline gene, possibly because of a read error. V and J are TRBV18 and TRBJ1-1; a weak D match, TRBD1 (5 bases). Germline V CDR1 and CDR2: KGHSH, LQKENI. This CDR3 has 14 amino acids. The CDR3 loop is CASSPRRDRAEAFF. The DNA for the CDR3 is TGTGCCAGCTCCCCACGGAGGGACCGCGCTGAAGCTTTCTTT.

The chain uses TRBV7-3 and TRBJ2-1; maybe TRBD2 (5 bases). V was shortened by 1 base and J by 1 base, with 11 bases between the two germline ends. In germline, CDR1 is SGHTA, CDR2 FQGTGA. The CDR3 is 16 amino acids. CDR3 protein: CASSLKGGRSYNEQFF. The CDR3 coding sequence is TGTGCCAGCAGCTTAAAAGGCGGGCGGTCCTACAATGAGCAGTTCTTC.

The chain is built from TRBV28 and TRBJ2-7, with TRBD2 identical over 9 bases. Unmatched junction bases numbered 10, after V lost 1 base and J lost 0 bases. Germline V gene lookup returns CDR1 MDHEN and CDR2 SYDVKM. The CDR3 has 18 residues. The CDR3 loop is CASSLSPGLAGHSYEQYF. In DNA, the CDR3 is TGTGCCAGCAGTTTATCCCCCGGGCTAGCGGGACACTCCTACGAGCAGTACTTC.

V and J are TRBV14 and TRBJ2-5; 9 nucleotides match TRBD1. Germline-derived CDR1 and CDR2 are SGHDN and FVKESK. Trimming took 1 base from V and 7 from J; bases not matched to a gene: 4. CDR3 length equals 14 residues. The CDR3 sequence: CASSQGDRGGTQYF. CDR3 coding DNA: TGTGCCAGCAGCCAAGGCGACAGGGGGGGGACCCAGTACTTC.

The V call is TRBV5-5, the J call TRBJ2-5; possibly TRBD2 for D (5 bases). CDR3 length: 16 residues. Trimming took off 2 bases at V and 5 bases at J, with 19 bases between the two ends. Germline CDR1 reads SGHKS; CDR2 reads YYEKEE (reference sequence). The CDR3 DNA sequence: TGTGCCAGCAGCTTAGACTCCGGACTCTTGGGGGAGACCCAGTACTTC. This gives the protein CASSLDSGLLGETQYF.

The chain links TRBV10-3 to TRBJ2-5; TRBD2 might be the D (5 bases). The germline gives CDR1 ENHRY, CDR2 SYGVKD. The V end was cut by 3 bases, the J end by 2 bases, with 7 bases between. The CDR3 has 13 residues. DNA of the CDR3: TGTGCCATCAGTGACGGGGTACAAGAGACCCAGTACTTC. Translating it yields CAISDGVQETQYF.

The genes are TRBV11-3 and TRBJ2-1; tentative D call: TRBD2 (6 bases). The germline V gene has CDR1 SGHNT and CDR2 YENEEA. CDR3 length: 14 amino acids. V dropped 5 bases and J dropped 7 bases, with 15 bases sitting between them. CDR3 in DNA: TGTGCCAGCAGCGCCGGCGGGACGGAAAATGAGCAGTTCTTC. Translation gives CASSAGGTENEQFF.

V is TRBV7-9 and J is TRBJ2-7, with 11 nucleotides matching TRBD2. The V gene end was trimmed by 4 bases and the J gene end by 3 bases; junction bases not matched to a gene: 5. Germline CDR1 SEHNR, CDR2 FQNEAQ (reference sequence). The CDR3 runs to 15 residues. Written as DNA, the CDR3 is TGTGCCAGCAGCTCCGGGACTAGCGGTTACTACGAGCAGTACTTC. This gives the protein CASSSGTSGYYEQYF.

The chain has TRBV7-9 and TRBJ2-7; D possibly corresponds to TRBD2 (6 bases). This CDR3 comprises 15 residues. Looked up from germline, CDR1 is SEHNR and CDR2 is FQNEAQ (reference sequence). V was trimmed by 3 bases and J by 0 bases, leaving 12 bases between them. The CDR3 DNA is TGTGCCAGCAGCTTGGGGGGAGTCCCCTCCTACGAGCAGTACGTC. Residues: CASSLGGVPSYEQYV.

The J gene is TRBJ2-7, the V gene TRBV6-6, with 7 bases identical to TRBD1. CDR1 is MNHNY, CDR2 SVGAGI, per germline (reference sequence). The CDR3 extends over 15 amino acids. Trimming took 5 bases from V and 0 from J; bases not matched to a gene: 7. The CDR3 spells CASSQTGAPSYEQYF. DNA of the CDR3: TGTGCCAGCAGTCAAACAGGGGCACCCTCCTACGAGCAGTACTTC.

This chain links TRBV6-1 with TRBJ2-7, with TRBD2 matching over 8 bases. V shed 6 bases, J shed 0 bases, and the junction held 10 bases outside the gene matches. There are 16 residues in the CDR3. Germline V lookup: CDR1 MNHNS, CDR2 SASEGT. CDR3: CASREITSGSSYEQYF. CDR3 DNA: TGTGCCAGCAGAGAAATAACTAGCGGCAGCTCCTACGAGCAGTACTTC.

This chain connects TRBV9 to TRBJ2-1; TRBD1 might be the D (8 bases). Trimming shortened V by 3 bases and J by 7 bases, and 20 bases separated the two germline ends. The CDR3 contains 16 residues. Germline V gene sequence: CDR1 SGDLS, CDR2 YYNGEE. CDR3 residues: CASSGRTGRGWNEQFF. In nucleotides, the CDR3 is TGTGCCAGCAGCGGAAGGACAGGGAGGGGGTGGAATGAGCAGTTCTTC. Combining the CDR3 with reference TRBV9 and TRBJ2-1 gives the whole variable domain DSGVTQTPKHLITATGQRVTLRCSPRSGDLSVYWYQQSLDQGLQFLIQYYNGEERAKGNILERFSAQQFPDLHSELNLSSLELGDSALYFCASSGRTGRGWNEQFFGPGTRLTVL.

J is TRBJ1-2 and V is TRBV12-5; 8 bases agree with TRBD1. The germline V gene has CDR1 LGHNT and CDR2 FRNRAP. There are 15 residues in the CDR3. V dropped 1 base and J dropped 8; count of bases not matched to a gene: 9. The DNA for the CDR3 is TGTGCTAGTGGTTTGGGCGACAGGGGACGAGGCGGCTACACCTTC. Protein product: CASGLGDRGRGGYTF.

This rearrangement joins TRBV16 to TRBJ1-5; 11 bases match TRBD1. The length of the CDR3 is 17 residues. Germline-derived CDR1 and CDR2 are KGHSY and FQNENV. Germline trimming cut 4 bases from V and 6 bases from J; bases unmatched to any gene: 11. The CDR3 region is CASSRHVPGQGGQPQHF. The CDR3 DNA reads as TGTGCCAGCAGCCGACACGTCCCGGGACAGGGGGGTCAGCCCCAGCATTTT. The complete variable domain, with remaining parts taken from reference TRBV16 and TRBJ1-5, reads GEEVAQTPKHLVRGEGQKAKLYCAPIKGHSYVFWYQQVLKNEFKFLISFQNENVFDETGMPKERFSAKCLPNSPCSLEIQATKLEDSAVYFCASSRHVPGQGGQPQHFGDGTRLSIL.

This rearrangement joins TRBV11-2 to TRBJ2-1; 7 bases line up with TRBD1. This CDR3 is built from 15 residues. Losses at the gene ends were 5 bases for V and 3 bases for J; bases not matched to a gene: 7. The germline gives CDR1 SGHAT, CDR2 FQNNGV. In DNA, the CDR3 is TGTGCCAGCAGCACCACAGGGGTCGTCTACAATGAGCAGTTCTTC. This translates into CASSTTGVVYNEQFF.

V is TRBV15 and J is TRBJ1-5; no firm D call. The V and J ends lost 0 bases and 6 bases respectively, with 15 bases between them. Germline CDR1 is LNHNV and CDR2 is YYDKDF (reference sequence). The CDR3 spans 16 residues. The CDR3 nucleotides read TGTGCCACCAGCAGAGATTATCGGGGAGGCGGTCAGCCCCAGCATTTT. Translation: CATSRDYRGGGQPQHF. Full variable domain (rest looked up from reference TRBV15 and TRBJ1-5): DAMVIQNPRYQVTQFGKPVTLSCSQTLNHNVMYWYQQKSSQAPKLLFHYYDKDFNNEADTPDNFQSRRPNTSFCFLDIRSPGLGDTAMYLCATSRDYRGGGQPQHFGDGTRLSIL.

CDR3 in amino acids: CASSHRDTDEKLFF. Written as DNA, the CDR3 is TGCGCCAGCAGCCACCGGGACACGGATGAAAAACTGTTTTTT. The chain carries TRBV5-1 and TRBJ1-4, with D possibly being TRBD1 (6 bases). The CDR3 is 14 amino acids. Germline CDR1 and CDR2: SGHRS and YFSETQ. V was cut by 4 bases and J by 6 bases, with 13 bases left in between. The complete variable domain, with remaining parts taken from reference TRBV5-1 and TRBJ1-4, reads KAGVTQTPRYLIKTRGQQVTLSCSPISGHRSVSWYQQTPGQGLQFLFEYFSETQRNKGNFPGRFSGRQFSNSRSEMNVSTLELGDSALYLCASSHRDTDEKLFFGSGTQLSVL.

The chain joins TRBV4-1 to TRBJ1-2; perhaps TRBD1 as D (5 bases). CDR1 MGHRA and CDR2 YSYEKL come from the germline V gene. The CDR3 is made up of 13 amino acids. V was cut by 3 bases and J by 8 bases, with 13 bases left in between. The CDR3 region has the DNA TGCGCCAGCAGCCAGGAGGGGTTTCAGGGCTACACCTTC. It codes for CASSQEGFQGYTF.

The V and J genes are TRBV30 and TRBJ1-2; maybe TRBD1 (6 bases). Germline CDR1 GTSNPN, CDR2 SVGIG (reference sequence). Trimming cost V 3 bases and J 7 bases, with 15 bases left between them. The CDR3 is made up of 13 amino acids. CDR3 region: CAWSLPGVVGYTF. Written as DNA, the CDR3 is TGTGCCTGGAGCTTGCCAGGGGTGGTTGGCTACACCTTC.

The chain carries TRBV11-2 and TRBJ1-2; 7 positions match TRBD1. Germline-derived CDR1 and CDR2 are SGHAT and FQNNGV. The CDR3 loop spans 14 amino acids. V shed 5 bases, J shed 2 bases, and the junction held 5 bases outside the gene matches. CDR3 bases: TGTGCCAGCAGCCCGGACAGGATAAACTATGGCTACACCTTC. Its protein product is CASSPDRINYGYTF.

V gene TRBV5-8 combines with J gene TRBJ2-4; 10 nucleotides agree with TRBD2. V was pared by 0 bases and J by 3 bases, with 15 bases of the junction left unmatched. Germline V lookup: CDR1 SGHTS, CDR2 YDEGEE. CDR3 size: 20 residues. CDR3 DNA: TGTGCCAGCAGCTTGGAGGCTAGCGGGAGAATACGTTTGGACAAAAACATTCAGTACTTC. This gives the protein CASSLEASGRIRLDKNIQYF.

The rearrangement uses TRBV7-8 and TRBJ1-1; 9 bases are a match to TRBD1. J lost 8 bases, V lost 5 bases, and 9 bases had no gene match. This CDR3 spans 14 amino acids. Germline V gene lookup returns CDR1 SGHVS and CDR2 FQNEAQ. The CDR3 nucleotides read TGTGCCAGCAGCCCGAGGACAGGGGCCTACGAAGCTTTCTTT. The encoded protein is CASSPRTGAYEAFF. Looking up the rest from reference TRBV7-8 and TRBJ1-1 gives the full variable domain: GAGVSQSPRYKVAKRGQDVALRCDPISGHVSLFWYQQALGQGPEFLTYFQNEAQLDKSGLPSDRFFAERPEGSVSTLKIQRTQQEDSAVYLCASSPRTGAYEAFFGQGTRLTVV.

This clone was seen once. V and J are TRBV6-4 and TRBJ2-3; TRBD2 matches 10 bases. The V and J ends lost 2 bases and 2 bases, in that order; junction bases with no gene match: 1. Germline loops: CDR1 MRHNA, CDR2 SNTAGT. The CDR3 spans 15 residues. The CDR3 DNA reads TGTGCCAGCAGTGACCTAGCGGGAGCCACAGATACGCAGTATTTT. Translated: CASSDLAGATDTQYF.

The chain combines TRBV27 with TRBJ2-2; 11 bases line up with TRBD2. The trim removed 7 bases at V and 4 bases at J, leaving 8 bases unmatched. Germline V lookup: CDR1 MNHEY, CDR2 SMNVEV (reference sequence). The CDR3 is 16 residues long. For the CDR3, the DNA is TGTGCCAGCACCCCCCTAGCGGGAGGCATCACCGGGGAGCTGTTTTTT. Translated, it gives CASTPLAGGITGELFF.

CDR3 nucleotides: TGTGCCAGCAGTTACTCGACAACCGGCAGGTTCTATCAGCCCCAGCATTTT. This gives the protein CASSYSTTGRFYQPQHF. The chain combines TRBV6-2 or TRBV6-3 with TRBJ1-5, with D hard to call. The CDR3 totals 17 residues. In germline, CDR1 is MNHEY, CDR2 SVGEGT. V was clipped by 0 bases and J by 5 bases, with 17 bases between them.

The rearrangement links TRBV6-5 to TRBJ2-3; D ambiguous. The CDR3 contains 10 residues. V was cut by 6 bases and J by 9 bases, with 7 bases left in between. Germline CDR1 reads MNHEY; CDR2 reads SVGAGI. This CDR3 is CASRGRTQYF. The CDR3 coding sequence is TGTGCCAGCAGAGGCAGGACGCAGTATTTT.